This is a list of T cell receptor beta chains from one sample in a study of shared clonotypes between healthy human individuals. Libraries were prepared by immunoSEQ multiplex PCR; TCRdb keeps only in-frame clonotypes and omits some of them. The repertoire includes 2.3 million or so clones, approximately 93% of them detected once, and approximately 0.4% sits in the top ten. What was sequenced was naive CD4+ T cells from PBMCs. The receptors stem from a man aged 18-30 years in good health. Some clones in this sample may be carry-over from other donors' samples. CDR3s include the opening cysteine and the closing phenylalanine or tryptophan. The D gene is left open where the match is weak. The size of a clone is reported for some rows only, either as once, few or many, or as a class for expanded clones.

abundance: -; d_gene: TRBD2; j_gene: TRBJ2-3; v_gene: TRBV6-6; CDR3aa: CASSLGGRADTQYF; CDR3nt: TGTGCCAGCAGTCTGGGCGGGAGGGCAGATACGCAGTATTTT
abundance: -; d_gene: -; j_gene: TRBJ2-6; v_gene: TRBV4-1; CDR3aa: CASSQLGANVLTF; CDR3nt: TGCGCCAGCAGCCAACTCGGGGCCAACGTCCTGACTTTC
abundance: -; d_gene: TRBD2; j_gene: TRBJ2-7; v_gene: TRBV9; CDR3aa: CASSPQTSSREQYF; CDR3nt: TGTGCCAGCAGCCCGCAGACTAGCTCTCGCGAGCAGTACTTC
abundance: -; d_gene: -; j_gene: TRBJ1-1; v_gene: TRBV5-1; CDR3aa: CASSLGTYDRTEAFF; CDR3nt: TGCGCCAGCAGCTTGGGCACATACGACCGGACTGAAGCTTTCTTT
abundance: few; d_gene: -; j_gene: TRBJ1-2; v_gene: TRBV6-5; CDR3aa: CASRQDSNYGYTF; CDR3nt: TGTGCCAGCAGGCAGGACAGCAACTATGGCTACACCTTC
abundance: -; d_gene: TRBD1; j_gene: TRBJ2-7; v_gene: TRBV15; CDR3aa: CATSSYRGQFVEQYF; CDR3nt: TGTGCCACCAGCAGCTACAGGGGGCAATTCGTGGAGCAGTACTTC
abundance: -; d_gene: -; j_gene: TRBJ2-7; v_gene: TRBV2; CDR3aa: CASSTTANEQYF; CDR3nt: TGTGCCAGCAGTACGACGGCTAACGAGCAGTACTTC
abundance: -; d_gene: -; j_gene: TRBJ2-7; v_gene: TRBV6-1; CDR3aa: CARLEAGHKAYEQYF; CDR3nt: TGTGCCAGACTGGAAGCTGGACATAAAGCCTACGAGCAGTACTTC
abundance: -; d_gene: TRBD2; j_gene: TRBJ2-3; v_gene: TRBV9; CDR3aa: CASSVVAGVGPDTQYF; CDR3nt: TGTGCCAGCAGCGTAGTGGCGGGAGTGGGGCCAGATACGCAGTATTTT
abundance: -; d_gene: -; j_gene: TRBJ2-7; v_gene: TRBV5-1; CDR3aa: CASSPPGRSYEQYF; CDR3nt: TGCGCCAGCAGCCCTCCGGGACGCTCCTACGAGCAGTACTTC
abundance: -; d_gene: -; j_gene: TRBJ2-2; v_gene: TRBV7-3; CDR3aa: CASSPGPRNTGELFF; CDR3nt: TGTGCCAGCAGCCCGGGACCCCGAAACACCGGGGAGCTGTTTTTT
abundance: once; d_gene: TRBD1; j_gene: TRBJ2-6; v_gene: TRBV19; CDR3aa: CASSSPPGQAILSGANVLTF; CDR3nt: TGTGCCAGTAGCTCCCCTCCTGGACAGGCCATTCTCTCTGGGGCCAACGTCCTGACTTTC
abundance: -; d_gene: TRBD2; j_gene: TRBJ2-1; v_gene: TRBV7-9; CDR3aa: CASSLGLAGERSSYNEQFF; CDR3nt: TGTGCCAGCAGCTTAGGGTTAGCGGGAGAAAGGAGCTCCTACAATGAGCAGTTCTTC
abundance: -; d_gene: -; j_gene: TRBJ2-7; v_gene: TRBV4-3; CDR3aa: CASSQYEGEGSYEQYF; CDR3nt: TGCGCCAGCAGCCAATACGAGGGGGAGGGATCCTACGAGCAGTACTTC
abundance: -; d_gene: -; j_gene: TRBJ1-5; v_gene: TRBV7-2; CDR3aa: CASSLDGGAINQPQHF; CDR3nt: TGTGCCAGCAGCTTAGACGGGGGCGCGATCAATCAGCCCCAGCATTTT
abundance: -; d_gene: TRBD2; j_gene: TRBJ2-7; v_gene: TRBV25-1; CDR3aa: CASSDVLGPSGSYEQYF; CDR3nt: TGTGCCAGCAGTGATGTACTTGGGCCTAGCGGGAGCTACGAGCAGTACTTC
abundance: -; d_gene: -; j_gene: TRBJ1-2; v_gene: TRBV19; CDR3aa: CASNPQGSGGYTF; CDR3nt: TGTGCCAGCAATCCTCAGGGATCGGGCGGCTACACCTTC
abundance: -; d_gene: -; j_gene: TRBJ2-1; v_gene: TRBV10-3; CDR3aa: CAIREQSQGTPPYNEQFF; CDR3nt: TGTGCCATCAGAGAACAATCGCAAGGGACACCTCCCTACAATGAGCAGTTCTTC